These 14 T cell receptor beta chains were sequenced from one sample in a study of blood T cell repertoires in COVID-19. This table comes from immunoSEQ multiplex PCR, and its TCRdb copy is limited to in-frame clones, with some not included. Of tens of thousands of clones listed, approximately 85% are singletons. What was sequenced was peripheral blood. The receptors derive from a human donor in a cohort sampled during active COVID-19.

J is TRBJ2-1 and V is TRBV11-3, with D maybe TRBD2 (5 bases). CDR3 size: 14 residues. The ends were cut back, 3 bases at V and 6 bases at J, with 12 bases in the middle. Germline values: CDR1 SGHNT, CDR2 YENEEA. CDR3: CASSFVPGGNEQFF. The CDR3 region has the DNA TGTGCCAGCAGCTTCGTCCCAGGAGGCAATGAGCAGTTCTTC.

DNA of the CDR3: TGTGCCAGCAGGGGACAGGCCACTAACTATGGCTACACCTTC. Its translation: CASRGQATNYGYTF. The genes are TRBV7-2 and TRBJ1-2; 8 bases align to TRBD1. The CDR3 has 14 residues. V dropped 6 bases and J dropped 0; count of bases not matched to a gene: 3. The germline V gene has CDR1 SGHTA and CDR2 FQGNSA.

Only a few counts were recorded for this clone. The V gene is TRBV7-9, the J gene TRBJ1-5, with a possible D match to TRBD1 (5 bases). Deletions cut 5 bases from V and 6 bases from J, with 17 bases between. The CDR3 runs to 15 residues. Looked up from germline, CDR1 is SEHNR and CDR2 is FQNEAQ (reference sequence). CDR3: CASSDGAPGVQPQHF. The CDR3 DNA is TGTGCCAGCAGCGATGGGGCGCCGGGGGTTCAGCCCCAGCATTTT.

The V call is TRBV24-1, the J call TRBJ1-2; tentatively, D is TRBD1 (5 bases). Germline lookup yields CDR1 KGHDR and CDR2 SFDVKD. Trimming pared 5 bases from V and 7 bases from J, leaving 10 bases between. The CDR3 is made up of 12 amino acids. CDR3 region: CATSAGGGGYTF. CDR3 bases: TGTGCCACCAGTGCCGGGGGAGGTGGCTACACCTTC.

This chain links TRBV29-1 with TRBJ1-1, with D possibly matching TRBD1 (5 bases). The CDR3 is 12 residues long. The germline CDR1 and CDR2 sequences are SQVTM and ANQGSEA. V gave up 4 bases and J gave up 3 bases, with 9 bases separating them. CDR3 DNA: TGCAGCGTTGGGAGGGGAGACACTGAAGCTTTCTTT. It encodes CSVGRGDTEAFF.

This chain connects TRBV7-2 to TRBJ2-2; TRBD2 is a possible D gene (7 bases). Germline values: CDR1 SGHTA, CDR2 FQGNSA. The CDR3 extends over 17 amino acids. Trimming removed 4 bases at V and 3 bases at J, with 18 bases between. Here the CDR3 DNA reads TGTGCCAGCAGCTCCGAGCTGGGGGGGCCTTACACCGGGGAGCTGTTTTTT. Translating it yields CASSSELGGPYTGELFF.

CDR3 DNA sequence: TGTGCCAGCAACGACTACTACACCGGGGAGCTGTTTTTT. Translation: CASNDYYTGELFF. This chain joins TRBV11-2 and TRBJ2-2, with a weak D call TRBD2 (5 bases). Trimming cost V 7 bases and J 3 bases, with 9 bases left between them. The CDR3 is made up of 13 amino acids. CDR1 is SGHAT and CDR2 is FQNNGV in the germline V gene.

V is TRBV9 and J is TRBJ1-3, with D unclear. The germline V and J ends were trimmed by 2 bases and 4 bases, with 7 bases remaining between them. CDR3 length: 13 amino acids. Germline lookup yields CDR1 SGDLS and CDR2 YYNGEE. CDR3 amino acids: CASSVTVGNTIYF. DNA of the CDR3: TGTGCCAGCAGCGTTACAGTCGGAAACACCATATATTTT.

This chain links TRBV9 with TRBJ2-5, with a weak D call TRBD2 (5 bases). V was trimmed by 4 bases and J by 2 bases, leaving 9 bases between them. The CDR3 runs 13 residues. Germline V lookup: CDR1 SGDLS, CDR2 YYNGEE. The CDR3 loop reads CASSLLGQETQYF. CDR3 coding DNA: TGTGCCAGCAGCCTACTAGGTCAAGAGACCCAGTACTTC.

The chain links TRBV7-9 to TRBJ2-2; maybe TRBD1 (5 bases). CDR3 size: 14 residues. The V and J ends lost 1 base and 9 bases respectively, with 12 bases between them. Germline assignment: CDR1 SEHNR and CDR2 FQNEAQ (reference sequence). This chain's CDR3 is CASSLVTDRRELFF. CDR3 nucleotide sequence: TGTGCCAGCAGCTTAGTGACAGACAGACGGGAGCTGTTTTTT. Combining the CDR3 with reference TRBV7-9 and TRBJ2-2 gives the whole variable domain DTGVSQNPRHKITKRGQNVTFRCDPISEHNRLYWYRQTLGQGPEFLTYFQNEAQLEKSRLLSDRFSAERPKGSFSTLEIQRTEQGDSAMYLCASSLVTDRRELFFGEGSRLTVL.

The chain combines TRBV7-3 with TRBJ1-5; weak D call: TRBD1 (5 bases). V lost 5 bases and J lost 5, with 13 bases in between. CDR3 size: 14 residues. Looked up from germline, CDR1 is SGHTA and CDR2 is FQGTGA. The CDR3, as DNA: TGTGCCAGCAGCGCCACCGGGGGAGATCAGCCCCAGCATTTT. Its protein is CASSATGGDQPQHF.

This CDR3 reads CASSRIRAKQETQYF. The CDR3 nucleotides are TGTGCCAGCAGCCGAATTCGAGCGAAACAAGAGACCCAGTACTTC. The rearrangement joins TRBV4-2 to TRBJ2-5; D is ambiguous. V lost 4 bases to trimming and J lost 2 bases, with 14 bases between them. CDR3 size: 15 residues. Per germline, CDR1 LGHNA and CDR2 YNFKEQ.

The rearrangement uses TRBV28 and TRBJ2-7; TRBD2 aligns across 8 bases. CDR1 and CDR2 (germline): MDHEN, SYDVKM. The V gene end was trimmed by 5 bases and the J gene end by 7 bases; junction bases not matched to a gene: 16. The CDR3 is made up of 16 amino acids. Written as DNA, the CDR3 is TGTGCCAGCAGTGAACCGGGACTAGGTAAACGACTAGAGCAGTACTTC. This codes for CASSEPGLGKRLEQYF.

The genes are TRBV7-9 and TRBJ2-1; 8 positions agree with TRBD2. The germline V gene has CDR1 SEHNR and CDR2 FQNEAQ (reference sequence). The CDR3 covers 16 residues. V shed 1 base, J shed 8 bases, and the junction held 10 bases outside the gene matches. CDR3 nucleotides: TGTGCCAGCAGCTTAGGCCCCCAGCGGGAGATCCATGAGCAGTTCTTC. Translation gives CASSLGPQREIHEQFF.